This TCR beta chain was captured by sequencing in a study of T cells expressing NK-cell markers. Study information: Serological testing identified seven of the eight sequenced donors as HCMV-seropositive and one as seronegative. Broader study findings: In roughly six donors, dominant NKG2C+ clonotypes were roughly 1.0-8% of CD8+ T cells. What remained unclear was the HCMV specificity of expanded NKG2C+ T cell clones.

5'RACE template switching with UMIs produced the TCR beta cDNA. Following a re-call of the 5' RACE reads, TCRdb has one entry per CDR3 protein and lacks DNA. Here the sample table reports about 260,000 distinct CDR3 sequences. The CDR3 extends over 15 amino acids. From germline, CDR1 is SGHNT and CDR2 YYREEE (reference sequence). Concerning this clonotype: What it recognizes is unknown.

The sequenced sample was blood T cells: a sorted CD56 or NKG2C T cell subset, CD4+ or CD8+ T cells, or bulk PBMC T cells (not recorded which). The gene calls are TRBV5-4 and TRBJ2-7; checking the TCRdb D call of TRBD2 is not possible without DNA. The TCR comes from a woman aged 18-70 years in good health. This chain's CDR3 is CASSLVPSGANEQYF.